These 19 T cell receptor beta chains were sequenced from one sample in a study of T cell changes during pregnancy in multiple sclerosis. Libraries were prepared by immunoSEQ multiplex PCR; TCRdb keeps only in-frame clonotypes and omits some of them. The sample lists tens of thousands of clones; 85% to 95% were seen once. The starting material was CD4+ T cells from peripheral blood mononuclear cells, obtained in the third trimester of pregnancy. Source of these receptors: a female donor with multiple sclerosis, enrolled in a pregnancy study.

This clone has a single count. The chain couples TRBV9 to TRBJ2-3, with D possibly matching TRBD2 (6 bases). The germline V gene encodes CDR1 SGDLS and CDR2 YYNGEE. The CDR3 covers 14 residues. V lost 5 bases and J lost 3, with 13 bases in between. CDR3: CASRADGGTDTQYF. The CDR3 region has the DNA TGTGCCAGCAGGGCGGATGGGGGGACAGATACGCAGTATTTT.

The rearrangement uses TRBV7-6 and TRBJ2-2; 8 bases are shared with TRBD2. V trimming: 6 bases; J trimming: 1 base; junction bases outside the gene matches: 7. There are 16 residues in the CDR3. In germline, CDR1 is SGHVS, CDR2 FNYEAQ. The CDR3 region is CASRVTSGKNTGELFF. The DNA of the CDR3 is TGTGCCAGCAGGGTCACTAGCGGAAAGAACACCGGGGAGCTGTTTTTT.

V and J are TRBV7-6 and TRBJ2-1; the D gene is possibly TRBD1 (5 bases). Germline V gives CDR1 SGHVS, CDR2 FNYEAQ. V lost 2 bases, J lost 4 bases, and 12 bases lay in between. The CDR3 has 15 amino acids. The CDR3 reads CASSLQTATYNEQFF. DNA for the CDR3: TGTGCCAGCAGCTTACAGACAGCCACTTACAATGAGCAGTTCTTC. Full variable domain (remainder filled in from reference TRBV7-6 and TRBJ2-1): GAGVSQSPRYKVTKRGQDVALRCDPISGHVSLYWYRQALGQGPEFLTYFNYEAQQDKSGLPNDRFSAERPEGSISTLTIQRTEQRDSAMYRCASSLQTATYNEQFFGPGTRLTVL.

This chain uses TRBV27 with TRBJ2-1, with 9 bases matching TRBD2. Germline V gene data show CDR1 as MNHEY and CDR2 as SMNVEV (reference sequence). J gave up 5 bases and V 3 bases, and 8 bases lay outside the gene matches. The CDR3 is 16 residues long. The DNA of the CDR3 is TGTGCCAGCAGTTTCCTTTCTAGCGGGGCCCACAATGAGCAGTTCTTC. Its protein is CASSFLSSGAHNEQFF.

The rearrangement uses TRBV11-2 and TRBJ2-7, with 8 bases that match TRBD1. The germline gives CDR1 SGHAT, CDR2 FQNNGV. This CDR3 has 14 amino acids. Trimming took 6 bases from V and 4 from J; bases not matched to a gene: 8. The CDR3 reads CASRGGQGFYEQYF. The CDR3 DNA reads as TGTGCCAGCAGAGGCGGACAGGGCTTTTACGAGCAGTACTTC.

V usage is TRBV7-2 and J usage is TRBJ2-2; the D gene is possibly TRBD2 (6 bases). The CDR3 sequence is 15 residues long. The V gene's germline CDR1 is SGHTA and CDR2 FQGNSA. Trimming removed 5 bases from V and 5 bases from J, with 15 bases in between. The CDR3 DNA follows: TGTGCCAGCAGCACGGGACTTTTAACGACCGGGGAGCTGTTTTTT. The encoded protein is CASSTGLLTTGELFF. The complete variable domain, with remaining parts taken from reference TRBV7-2 and TRBJ2-2, reads GAGVSQSPSNKVTEKGKDVELRCDPISGHTALYWYRQSLGQGLEFLIYFQGNSAPDKSGLPSDRFSAERTGGSVSTLTIQRTQQEDSAVYLCASSTGLLTTGELFFGEGSRLTVL.

CDR3 nucleotides: TGTGCCAGCAGAAAGGAATCTGGGGGCGTGGGTGGCTACACCTTC. Translating it yields CASRKESGGVGGYTF. The chain employs TRBV25-1 and TRBJ1-2; TRBD1 is a possible D gene (6 bases). V was shortened by 6 bases and J by 7 bases, with 21 bases between the two germline ends. The CDR3 spans 15 residues. Germline lookup yields CDR1 MGHDK and CDR2 SYGVNS.

This clone came up once. The chain carries TRBV19 and TRBJ2-1; perhaps TRBD2 as D (6 bases). V lost 8 bases and J 10 bases, leaving 27 bases between the germline ends. Germline V gives CDR1 LNHDA, CDR2 SQIVND (reference sequence). This CDR3 spans 16 amino acids. CDR3 sequence (DNA): TGTGCCAGTCGCTGGTCTCGAGGGAACGACCGGGGGGAGCAGTTCTTC. This translates into CASRWSRGNDRGEQFF.

The chain couples TRBV7-9 to TRBJ2-1; 12 bases are a match to TRBD2. J was trimmed by 4 bases and V by 1 base; bases with no gene match: 5. The CDR3 is made up of 17 amino acids. CDR1 and CDR2 (germline): SEHNR, FQNEAQ (reference sequence). This CDR3 is CASSLGRGLAGYNEQFF. In DNA form, the CDR3 reads TGTGCCAGCAGCTTAGGGCGCGGACTAGCGGGATACAATGAGCAGTTCTTC.

V and J are TRBV11-1 and TRBJ2-1; 10 positions match TRBD2. CDR1 and CDR2 from the germline V gene are SGHAT and FQDESV (reference sequence). Trimming took 5 bases from V and 7 from J; bases not matched to a gene: 8. The CDR3 loop spans 15 amino acids. CDR3 sequence (DNA): TGTGCCAGCAGCCCGTTGCAAGCGGGAGGGAATGAGCAGTTCTTC. Protein product: CASSPLQAGGNEQFF.

The rearrangement links TRBV6-6 to TRBJ2-7, with D maybe TRBD2 (6 bases). CDR1 MNHNY and CDR2 SVGAGI come from the germline V gene (reference sequence). The length of the CDR3 is 14 residues. Trimming shortened V by 7 bases and J by 0 bases, and 13 bases separated the two germline ends. DNA of the CDR3: TGTGCCAGCACCCGGCGGGAAAGCTCCTACGAGCAGTACTTC. It translates to CASTRRESSYEQYF.

The V and J genes are TRBV7-2 and TRBJ2-2; 11 bases map to TRBD2. CDR1 and CDR2 (germline): SGHTA, FQGNSA. The CDR3 totals 17 residues. The V and J ends lost 5 bases and 0 bases, in that order; junction bases with no gene match: 5. The CDR3 DNA sequence: TGTGCCAGCAGCATTAGCGGGAGGGCCGCGAACACCGGGGAGCTGTTTTTT. The encoded protein is CASSISGRAANTGELFF.

The genes are TRBV2 and TRBJ2-2; 8 bases agree with TRBD1. Per germline, CDR1 SNHLY and CDR2 FYNNEI. CDR3 length: 15 amino acids. V trimming: 6 bases; J trimming: 0 bases; junction bases outside the gene matches: 3. The CDR3 DNA sequence: TGTGCCAGCAGCCGACAGGGGTCGAACACCGGGGAGCTGTTTTTT. Translated, it gives CASSRQGSNTGELFF.

The genes are TRBV2 and TRBJ2-7; 8 bases fit TRBD2. The CDR3 is 13 amino acids. After removal of 8 bases from V and 2 bases from J, the junction contained 5 bases not matched to a gene. CDR1 is SNHLY and CDR2 is FYNNEI in the germline V gene. The CDR3 is CASGAGGPYEQYF. The CDR3 coding sequence is TGTGCCAGCGGGGCGGGAGGCCCCTACGAGCAGTACTTC. Supplemented by reference TRBV2 and TRBJ2-7, the full variable domain reads EPEVTQTPSHQVTQMGQEVILRCVPISNHLYFYWYRQILGQKVEFLVSFYNNEISEKSEIFDDQFSVERPDGSNFTLKIRSTKLEDSAMYFCASGAGGPYEQYFGPGTRLTVT.

The chain recombines TRBV6-1 with TRBJ2-4; TRBD1 matches at 8 bases. The CDR3 contains 15 residues. With 10 bases clipped from V and 0 bases from J, the junction kept 8 bases outside the gene matches. Per the germline V gene, CDR1 is MNHNS and CDR2 is SASEGT. CDR3 coding DNA: TGTGCCACCGATAACAGGGGGACAGCCAAAAACATTCAGTACTTC. Its protein is CATDNRGTAKNIQYF.

V is TRBV2 and J is TRBJ2-3; D may be TRBD2 (5 bases). This CDR3 has 15 amino acids. Germline V CDR1 and CDR2: SNHLY, FYNNEI. The germline V and J ends were trimmed by 7 bases and 4 bases, with 18 bases remaining between them. The CDR3 protein is CASNILGSDSDTQYF. In DNA form, the CDR3 reads TGTGCCAGCAATATATTAGGGAGTGACTCAGATACGCAGTATTTT.

V and J are TRBV19 and TRBJ2-3; 7 bases match TRBD1. This CDR3 has 14 amino acids. From germline, CDR1 is LNHDA and CDR2 SQIVND (reference sequence). J was trimmed by 5 bases and V by 5 bases; bases with no gene match: 7. CDR3 in amino acids: CASSQQGPRDTQYF. As DNA, the CDR3 is TGTGCCAGTAGTCAACAGGGGCCCAGAGATACGCAGTATTTT.

In its sample, this clone was seen once. The DNA for the CDR3 is TGTGCCAGCAGTTTTTGGTCCTTAGCGGAAGGGAATGAGCAGTTCTTC. Its translation: CASSFWSLAEGNEQFF. The chain recombines TRBV28 with TRBJ2-1, with D possibly being TRBD2 (6 bases). The germline V and J ends were trimmed by 3 bases and 7 bases, with 19 bases remaining between them. Germline CDR1 and CDR2: MDHEN and SYDVKM. The CDR3 is 16 amino acids.

The chain couples TRBV6-5 to TRBJ2-1, with D perhaps TRBD2 (5 bases). There are 13 residues in the CDR3. V lost 5 bases to trimming and J lost 15 bases, with 20 bases between them. Germline CDR1 and CDR2: MNHEY and SVGAGI. In DNA form, the CDR3 reads TGTGCCAGCAGTAATTCCGGGAATCCAACATTGTTCTTC. Amino acids: CASSNSGNPTLFF.